Presented here are 26 T cell receptor beta chains from one specimen sequenced in a study of beta chain features in type 1 diabetes. The sequenced template was cDNA made from the entire isolated RNA. Clones were read by immunoSEQ multiplex PCR, and TCRdb kept only the in-frame ones, dropping some. The sample records under 800,000 clones, roughly a sixth being singletons. The sample comprised naive CD4+ T cells from blood. These TCRs come from a man between 18 and 29 years old in good health.

The rearrangement links TRBV18 to TRBJ2-5; D is undetermined. Trimming took 6 bases from V and 0 from J, leaving 8 bases between them. CDR1 and CDR2 from the germline V gene are KGHSH and LQKENI. This CDR3 has 13 amino acids. CDR3 region: CASSDWNQETQYF. In DNA, the CDR3 is TGTGCCAGCTCCGACTGGAACCAAGAGACCCAGTACTTC. Using reference TRBV18 and TRBJ2-5 for the parts outside the CDR3, the full variable domain is NAGVMQNPRHLVRRRGQEARLRCSPMKGHSHVYWYRQLPEEGLKFMVYLQKENIIDESGMPKERFSAEFPKEGPSILRIQQVVRGDSAAYFCASSDWNQETQYFGPGTRLLVL.

This clone was observed a few times. The chain links TRBV4-1 to TRBJ2-5, with D perhaps matching TRBD2 (5 bases). The CDR3 sequence is 14 residues long. The V gene lost 3 bases and the J gene lost 2 bases, with 10 bases spanning the gap. Per the germline V gene, CDR1 is MGHRA and CDR2 is YSYEKL. The chain's CDR3 is CASSHQTGQETQYF. The CDR3 region has the DNA TGCGCCAGCAGCCACCAGACGGGGCAAGAGACCCAGTACTTC.

This clone was observed a handful of times. The rearrangement joins TRBV19 to TRBJ2-7; 7 nucleotides align to TRBD1. J lost 5 bases, V lost 6 bases, and 10 bases had no gene match. The CDR3 has 14 amino acids. Looked up from germline, CDR1 is LNHDA and CDR2 is SQIVND (reference sequence). CDR3: CASRGRDRRDEQYF. The CDR3 DNA reads TGTGCCAGTAGGGGTCGGGACAGAAGGGACGAGCAGTACTTC.

The chain couples TRBV27 to TRBJ1-1, with D maybe TRBD1 (5 bases). The CDR3 has 15 amino acids. V was trimmed by 3 bases and J by 5 bases, leaving 16 bases between them. The V gene's germline CDR1 is MNHEY and CDR2 SMNVEV (reference sequence). CDR3 region: CASSFIPPGGTEAFF. The CDR3, as DNA: TGTGCCAGCAGTTTTATCCCCCCGGGGGGGACTGAAGCTTTCTTT.

The chain joins TRBV9 to TRBJ2-2; 7 positions agree with TRBD2. Germline V CDR1 and CDR2: SGDLS, YYNGEE. The CDR3 runs 15 residues. Trimming took 1 base from V and 4 from J; bases not matched to a gene: 4. The CDR3 region has the DNA TGTGCCAGCAGCGTATTAGGCGGGAGCACCGGGGAGCTGTTTTTT. Protein: CASSVLGGSTGELFF.

This clone has just a few counts. V is TRBV7-2 and J is TRBJ2-5; tentative D call: TRBD1 (6 bases). CDR3 length: 15 residues. Germline CDR1 SGHTA, CDR2 FQGNSA. V lost 2 bases to trimming and J lost 2 bases, with 12 bases between them. DNA of the CDR3: TGTGCCAGCAGCTTACTATGGACAGCACAAGAGACCCAGTACTTC. This codes for CASSLLWTAQETQYF.

This clone was counted between two and nine times. The rearrangement uses TRBV18 and TRBJ1-1; the match to TRBD1 covers 7 bases. With 11 bases clipped from V and 0 bases from J, the junction kept 6 bases outside the gene matches. The CDR3 loop spans 13 amino acids. CDR1 is KGHSH, CDR2 LQKENI, per germline. CDR3 nucleotides: TGTGCCGGCCGACAGGGCATGAACACTGAAGCTTTCTTT. Protein: CAGRQGMNTEAFF. The complete variable domain, with remaining parts taken from reference TRBV18 and TRBJ1-1, reads NAGVMQNPRHLVRRRGQEARLRCSPMKGHSHVYWYRQLPEEGLKFMVYLQKENIIDESGMPKERFSAEFPKEGPSILRIQQVVRGDSAAYFCAGRQGMNTEAFFGQGTRLTVV.

CDR3 protein: CATSRVGQTYGYTF. CDR3 nucleotide sequence: TGTGCCACCAGCAGAGTGGGACAGACTTATGGCTACACCTTC. This rearrangement joins TRBV15 to TRBJ1-2; 7 positions agree with TRBD1. The V and J ends lost 1 base and 5 bases, in that order; junction bases with no gene match: 4. The length of the CDR3 is 14 residues. Germline CDR1 reads LNHNV; CDR2 reads YYDKDF (reference sequence).

V is TRBV7-7 and J is TRBJ2-1; 7 positions match TRBD2. The germline CDR1 and CDR2 sequences are SSHAT and FNYEAQ (reference sequence). The J segment lost 7 bases and the V segment lost 4 bases, leaving 4 bases of the junction unmatched. CDR3 length: 13 residues. The CDR3 protein is CASSSHGGNEQFF. CDR3 nucleotides: TGTGCCAGCAGCTCCCACGGGGGGAATGAGCAGTTCTTC. Based on the CDR3 plus reference TRBV7-7 and TRBJ2-1, the full variable domain is GAGVSQSPRYKVTKRGQDVTLRCDPISSHATLYWYQQALGQGPEFLTYFNYEAQPDKSGLPSDRFSAERPEGSISTLTIQRTEQRDSAMYRCASSSHGGNEQFFGPGTRLTVL.

Only a few counts were recorded for this clone. This sequence joins TRBV2 and TRBJ2-7; TRBD1 matches at 7 bases. Germline lookup yields CDR1 SNHLY and CDR2 FYNNEI. V lost 7 bases to trimming and J lost 5 bases; unmatched junction nucleotides: 8. The CDR3 length is 13 residues. The CDR3 coding sequence is TGTGCCAGCACTACGGACAGGAGGAACGAGCAGTACTTC. The encoded protein is CASTTDRRNEQYF.

There are a few counts of this clone. The sample holds other DNA sequences that translate to the same CDR3. The V gene is TRBV5-1, the J gene TRBJ1-2; no definite D call. V lost 0 bases, J lost 1 base, and 4 bases lay in between. The CDR3 spans 13 residues. From germline, CDR1 is SGHRS and CDR2 YFSETQ. The CDR3 protein is CASSLDGNYGYTF. The CDR3 DNA reads as TGCGCCAGCAGCTTGGATGGTAACTATGGCTACACCTTC.

This clone was seen only a few times. The J gene is TRBJ1-1, the V gene TRBV4-2; no definite D call. Germline values: CDR1 LGHNA, CDR2 YNFKEQ. The germline V and J ends were trimmed by 0 bases and 4 bases, with 12 bases remaining between them. The CDR3 contains 15 residues. CDR3 sequence (DNA): TGTGCCAGCAGCCAAGATAGGAGCGGGGTCACTGAAGCTTTCTTT. It translates to CASSQDRSGVTEAFF.

This clone was observed a handful of times. This chain uses TRBV28 with TRBJ2-7; 7 bases line up with TRBD1. Germline CDR1 MDHEN, CDR2 SYDVKM. The CDR3 contains 16 residues. V shed 4 bases, J shed 2 bases, and the junction held 11 bases outside the gene matches. The CDR3 loop is CASSSSPRTGTYEQYF. CDR3 bases: TGTGCCAGCAGTTCTTCCCCCCGGACAGGTACCTACGAGCAGTACTTC.

This clone was recorded a few times. The V and J genes are TRBV28 and TRBJ2-3, with D tentatively TRBD2 (7 bases). From germline, CDR1 is MDHEN and CDR2 SYDVKM. With 7 bases removed from V and 9 bases from J, the gap between germline ends came to 23 bases. The CDR3 extends over 15 amino acids. CDR3 DNA sequence: TGTGCCAGCACCCCTGGGGCTAGCGGAGGGGGAACGCAGTATTTT. As protein: CASTPGASGGGTQYF.

The chain is built from TRBV5-1 and TRBJ1-2; the D gene is possibly TRBD1 (5 bases). The CDR3 is 15 amino acids. The germline CDR1 and CDR2 sequences are SGHRS and YFSETQ. V lost 1 base and J lost 4, with 14 bases in between. CDR3 in amino acids: CASSLSPDRGYGYTF. The DNA of the CDR3 is TGCGCCAGCAGCTTGTCCCCAGACAGAGGCTATGGCTACACCTTC. Together with reference TRBV5-1 and TRBJ1-2, the CDR3 gives the full variable domain: KAGVTQTPRYLIKTRGQQVTLSCSPISGHRSVSWYQQTPGQGLQFLFEYFSETQRNKGNFPGRFSGRQFSNSRSEMNVSTLELGDSALYLCASSLSPDRGYGYTFGSGTRLTVV.

The genes are TRBV27 and TRBJ1-5; TRBD1 might be the D (5 bases). CDR1 MNHEY and CDR2 SMNVEV come from the germline V gene (reference sequence). V dropped 3 bases and J dropped 6 bases, with 15 bases sitting between them. This CDR3 contains 15 residues. This CDR3 reads CASSFGGPIPQPQHF. The CDR3 DNA reads TGTGCCAGCAGTTTCGGGGGACCCATTCCTCAGCCCCAGCATTTT.

In this sample, this clone turned up a few times. The rearrangement joins TRBV15 to TRBJ1-5; D is unresolved. Germline CDR1 LNHNV, CDR2 YYDKDF (reference sequence). The CDR3 runs 14 residues. The ends were cut back, 5 bases at V and 6 bases at J, with 14 bases in the middle. The CDR3 sequence: CATSQDAQRQPQHF. The DNA of the CDR3 is TGTGCCACCAGCCAGGATGCCCAGCGTCAGCCCCAGCATTTT. Full variable domain (outside the CDR3, taken from reference TRBV15 and TRBJ1-5): DAMVIQNPRYQVTQFGKPVTLSCSQTLNHNVMYWYQQKSSQAPKLLFHYYDKDFNNEADTPDNFQSRRPNTSFCFLDIRSPGLGDTAMYLCATSQDAQRQPQHFGDGTRLSIL.

This clone was counted a single time. The chain joins TRBV15 to TRBJ2-1, with 10 bases matching TRBD2. Germline trimming cut 9 bases from V and 0 bases from J; bases unmatched to any gene: 11. CDR1 and CDR2 from the germline V gene are LNHNV and YYDKDF (reference sequence). The CDR3 consists of 17 residues. The CDR3 DNA reads TGTGCCACAGCCGGGACTAGCGTTTCGAGCTCCTACAATGAGCAGTTCTTC. It is translated as CATAGTSVSSSYNEQFF.

CDR3 protein: CSARSGSEQYF. As DNA, the CDR3 is TGCAGTGCTAGATCCGGGTCTGAGCAGTACTTC. The V and J genes are TRBV20-1 and TRBJ2-7; D gene uncertain. The CDR3 extends over 11 amino acids. V lost 2 bases to trimming and J lost 7 bases, with 9 bases between them. Germline CDR1 reads DFQATT; CDR2 reads SNEGSKA (reference sequence).

This clone was picked up a small number of times. The V gene is TRBV28, the J gene TRBJ2-7, with D perhaps TRBD2 (6 bases). The germline V gene has CDR1 MDHEN and CDR2 SYDVKM. V lost 2 bases to trimming and J lost 6 bases, with 14 bases between them. The CDR3 sequence is 14 residues long. CDR3 coding DNA: TGTGCCAGCAGTTTAGGGCGGGGAAGGGGCGAGCAGTACTTC. It specifies CASSLGRGRGEQYF.

This chain joins TRBV2 and TRBJ2-6; 9 nucleotides agree with TRBD1. The germline V gene has CDR1 SNHLY and CDR2 FYNNEI. The CDR3 loop spans 17 amino acids. V was pared by 6 bases and J by 0 bases, with 6 bases of the junction left unmatched. The CDR3 here is CASRATGGGSGANVLTF. CDR3 DNA: TGTGCCAGCAGGGCCACAGGGGGCGGCTCTGGGGCCAACGTCCTGACTTTC. Full variable domain (remainder filled in from reference TRBV2 and TRBJ2-6): EPEVTQTPSHQVTQMGQEVILRCVPISNHLYFYWYRQILGQKVEFLVSFYNNEISEKSEIFDDQFSVERPDGSNFTLKIRSTKLEDSAMYFCASRATGGGSGANVLTFGAGSRLTVL.

Concerning this clone itself: This same CDR3 is encoded by further DNA sequences in the sample. The chain is built from TRBV10-3 and TRBJ1-1, with 7 bases identical to TRBD1. The ends lost 5 bases at V and 4 bases at J; junction bases unmatched: 4. CDR3 length: 13 residues. CDR1 and CDR2 from the germline V gene are ENHRY and SYGVKD. CDR3 sequence reads: CAISRQGGTEAFF. The CDR3 DNA reads as TGTGCCATCAGTCGACAGGGTGGCACTGAAGCTTTCTTT.

This clone was detected only a few times. The genes are TRBV5-6 and TRBJ1-5, with D unclear. With 5 bases removed from V and 1 base from J, the gap between germline ends came to 16 bases. This CDR3 contains 16 residues. The V gene's germline CDR1 is SGHDT and CDR2 YYEEEE. The CDR3 DNA reads as TGTGCCAGCAGATTAGGCCCCCCGGACAGCAATCAGCCCCAGCATTTT. Its translation: CASRLGPPDSNQPQHF. The whole variable domain, remainder taken from reference TRBV5-6 and TRBJ1-5, is DAGVTQSPTHLIKTRGQQVTLRCSPKSGHDTVSWYQQALGQGPQFIFQYYEEEERQRGNFPDRFSGHQFPNYSSELNVNALLLGDSALYLCASRLGPPDSNQPQHFGDGTRLSIL.

This clone was seen a few times. This chain joins TRBV28 and TRBJ1-4; no clear D gene. Germline V lookup: CDR1 MDHEN, CDR2 SYDVKM. There are 12 residues in the CDR3. The germline V and J ends were trimmed by 5 bases and 8 bases, with 9 bases remaining between them. The CDR3 loop is CASSPPTEKLFF. In nucleotides, the CDR3 is TGTGCCAGCAGTCCACCGACCGAAAAACTGTTTTTT.

The J gene is TRBJ1-3, the V gene TRBV25-1; 8 nucleotides match TRBD1. The CDR3 contains 18 residues. Germline CDR1 MGHDK, CDR2 SYGVNS. J gave up 0 bases and V 2 bases, and 9 bases lay outside the gene matches. CDR3 sequence (DNA): TGTGCCAGCAGTGAAGCTGGCAGGGGGCTCACCTCTGGAAACACCATATATTTT. Protein: CASSEAGRGLTSGNTIYF.

The rearrangement joins TRBV7-2 to TRBJ2-5; either TRBD1 or TRBD2 may fit D (5 bases each). Germline V gene data show CDR1 as SGHTA and CDR2 as FQGNSA. The CDR3 sequence is 17 residues long. The V gene lost 2 bases and the J gene lost 1 base, with 17 bases spanning the gap. CDR3 DNA sequence: TGTGCCAGCAGCTTAATATGGGGGAGATTGGGCCAAGAGACCCAGTACTTC. Translated, it gives CASSLIWGRLGQETQYF.